This T cell receptor (beta chain) was identified in a study of shared clonotypes between healthy human individuals. Study overall: Donor composition was a couple of women and three men, aged 18 to 49.

The donors, healthy adults who were HIV-negative, had experienced no recent acute infections or vaccinations. The CDR3 sequence is 14 residues long. CDR1 and CDR2 from the germline V gene are MDHEN and SYDVKM. Trimming took 4 bases from V and 5 from J; bases not matched to a gene: 4. Data came from immunoSEQ multiplex PCR; TCRdb stores just in-frame clones and leaves some out. The sample records roughly 2 million clones, under 97% being singletons. This chain joins TRBV28 and TRBJ1-5, with 8 bases that match TRBD1. Sequenced material: naive CD4+ T cells sorted from blood. Subset described: CD45RA+ positively selected. This TCR was sampled from a man between 18 and 35 years old in good health. The CDR3 DNA sequence: TGTGCCAGCAGTTCAGGACAGGGTCATCAGCCCCAGCATTTT. As protein: CASSSGQGHQPQHF.